This TCR beta chain was found in a study of T cells in Graves' hyperthyroidism and ophthalmopathy. This clonotype turned up a few times. The length of the CDR3 is 17 residues. CDR1 SGHTA and CDR2 FQGNSA come from the germline V gene. V dropped 0 bases and J dropped 1 base, with 12 bases sitting between them. Amplification of TCR beta CDR3 regions was performed using RNA transcripts as template. RT-PCR in the first round (using the HTBI primer set) targeted the TCR CDR3. TCRdb reprocessed the multiplex PCR reads via MiXCR and lists one record per CDR3 protein. The sample shows 400,000 or so distinct CDR3 sequences, 13% to 15% of them seen only once.

The sequenced sample was blood. The V call is TRBV7-2, the J call TRBJ2-2; D is perhaps TRBD2 (7 bases). The TCR sequence derives from a woman in her thirties with Graves' ophthalmopathy. The DNA for the CDR3 is TGTGCCAGCAGCTTAGCGGCGGGGGCTATGAACACCGGGGAGCTGTTTTTT. As protein: CASSLAAGAMNTGELFF.